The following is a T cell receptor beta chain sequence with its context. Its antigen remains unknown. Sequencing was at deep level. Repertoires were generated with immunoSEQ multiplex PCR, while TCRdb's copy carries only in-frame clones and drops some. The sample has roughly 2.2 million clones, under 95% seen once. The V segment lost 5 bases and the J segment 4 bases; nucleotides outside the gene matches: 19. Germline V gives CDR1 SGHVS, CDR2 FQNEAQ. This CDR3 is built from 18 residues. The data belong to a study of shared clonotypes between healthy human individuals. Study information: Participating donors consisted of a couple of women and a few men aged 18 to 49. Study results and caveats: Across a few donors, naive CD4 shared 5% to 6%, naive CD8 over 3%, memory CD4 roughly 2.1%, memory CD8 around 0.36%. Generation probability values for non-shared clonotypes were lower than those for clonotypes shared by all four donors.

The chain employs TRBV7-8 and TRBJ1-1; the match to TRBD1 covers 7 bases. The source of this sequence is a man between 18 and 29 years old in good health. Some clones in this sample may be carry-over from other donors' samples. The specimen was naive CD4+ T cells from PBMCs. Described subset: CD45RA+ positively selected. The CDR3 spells CASSPAPGQTTRGTEAFF. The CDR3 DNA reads TGTGCCAGCAGCCCAGCGCCGGGACAGACGACTAGGGGCACTGAAGCTTTCTTT.